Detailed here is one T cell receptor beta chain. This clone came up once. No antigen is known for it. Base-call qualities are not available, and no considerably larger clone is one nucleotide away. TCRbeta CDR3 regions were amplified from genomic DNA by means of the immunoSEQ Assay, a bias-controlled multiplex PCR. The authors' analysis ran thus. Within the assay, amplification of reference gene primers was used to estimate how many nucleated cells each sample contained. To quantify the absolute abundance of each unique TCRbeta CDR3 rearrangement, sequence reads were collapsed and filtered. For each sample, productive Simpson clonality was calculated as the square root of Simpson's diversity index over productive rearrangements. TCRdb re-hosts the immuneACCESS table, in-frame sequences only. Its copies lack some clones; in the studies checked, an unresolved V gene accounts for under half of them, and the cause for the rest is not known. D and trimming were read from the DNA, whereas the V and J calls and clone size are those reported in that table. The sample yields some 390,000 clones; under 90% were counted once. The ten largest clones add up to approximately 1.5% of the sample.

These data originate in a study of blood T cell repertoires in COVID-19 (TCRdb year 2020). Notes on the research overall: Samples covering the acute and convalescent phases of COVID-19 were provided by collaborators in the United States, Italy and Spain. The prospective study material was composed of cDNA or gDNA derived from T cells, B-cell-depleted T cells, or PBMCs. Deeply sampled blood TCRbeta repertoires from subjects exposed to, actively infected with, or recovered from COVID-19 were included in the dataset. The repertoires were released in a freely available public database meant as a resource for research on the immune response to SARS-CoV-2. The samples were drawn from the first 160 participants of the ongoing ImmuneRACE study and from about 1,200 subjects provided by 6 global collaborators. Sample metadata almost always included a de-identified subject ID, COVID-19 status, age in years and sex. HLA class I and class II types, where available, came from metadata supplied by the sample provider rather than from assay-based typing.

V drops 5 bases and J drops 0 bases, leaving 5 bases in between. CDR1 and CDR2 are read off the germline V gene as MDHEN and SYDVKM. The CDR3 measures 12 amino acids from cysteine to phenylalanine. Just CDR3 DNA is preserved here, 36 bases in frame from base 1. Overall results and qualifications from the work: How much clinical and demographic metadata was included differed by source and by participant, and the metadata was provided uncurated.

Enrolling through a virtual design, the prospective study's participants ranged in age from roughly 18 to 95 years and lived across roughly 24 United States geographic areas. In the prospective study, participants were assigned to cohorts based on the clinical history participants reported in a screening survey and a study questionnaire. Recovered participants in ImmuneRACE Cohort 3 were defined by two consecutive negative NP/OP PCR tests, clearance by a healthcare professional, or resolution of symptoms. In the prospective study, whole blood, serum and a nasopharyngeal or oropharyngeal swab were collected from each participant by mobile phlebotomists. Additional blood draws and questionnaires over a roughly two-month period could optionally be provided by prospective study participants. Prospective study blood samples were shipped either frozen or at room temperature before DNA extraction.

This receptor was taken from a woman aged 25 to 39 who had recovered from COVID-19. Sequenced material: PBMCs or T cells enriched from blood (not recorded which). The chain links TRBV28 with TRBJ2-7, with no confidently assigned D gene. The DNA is TGTGCCAGCAGTCCAAACTCCTACGAGCAGTACTTC. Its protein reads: CASSPNSYEQYF.